Below, 29 T cell receptor beta chains from the same sample are listed, as sequenced in a study of blood T cell repertoires in COVID-19. Here immunoSEQ multiplex PCR was the method, and the copy in TCRdb shows in-frame clones only, minus some. Of roughly 70,000 clones in the sample, around 87% are singletons; the top ten hold 3% to 5%. Material for sequencing was peripheral blood. The receptor source for this set is a man between 65 and 80 years old with active COVID-19.

The V call is TRBV14, the J call TRBJ2-7; possible D gene TRBD1, 5 bases. Per the germline V gene, CDR1 is SGHDN and CDR2 is FVKESK. The CDR3 totals 11 residues. V lost 1 base and J lost 12, with 10 bases in between. CDR3 coding DNA: TGTGCCAGCAGCCAAGGGTGGGGCGCGTACTTC. Amino acids: CASSQGWGAYF.

This rearrangement joins TRBV20-1 to TRBJ1-4; D unclear. Trimming took 6 bases from V and 8 from J, leaving 7 bases between them. There are 10 residues in the CDR3. Germline values: CDR1 DFQATT, CDR2 SNEGSKA (reference sequence). The CDR3 loop reads CSAAGEKLFF. As DNA, the CDR3 is TGCAGTGCCGCCGGGGAAAAACTGTTTTTT.

V and J are TRBV6-5 and TRBJ2-7; TRBD1 aligns across 8 bases. Germline V gene data show CDR1 as MNHEY and CDR2 as SVGAGI. The CDR3 totals 13 residues. V lost 8 bases to trimming and J lost 3 bases; unmatched junction nucleotides: 6. Written as DNA, the CDR3 is TGTGCCAGCCAAGTCAGGGGGCGCTACGAGCAGTACTTC. It encodes CASQVRGRYEQYF.

Here the CDR3 DNA reads TGTGCCAGCAGCTTAGCCGGGACAAAGAGGAACAATGAGCAGTTCTTC. Protein product: CASSLAGTKRNNEQFF. This chain connects TRBV7-8 to TRBJ2-1; D perhaps matches TRBD1 (6 bases). The V gene lost 0 bases and the J gene lost 5 bases, with 14 bases spanning the gap. Germline CDR1 SGHVS, CDR2 FQNEAQ. CDR3 size: 16 residues.

V and J are TRBV18 and TRBJ1-4; D possibly corresponds to TRBD1 (6 bases). This CDR3 spans 14 amino acids. Germline-derived CDR1 and CDR2 are KGHSH and LQKENI. V lost 3 bases and J lost 8, with 13 bases in between. The DNA for the CDR3 is TGTGCCAGCTCACCCGGGGGGCTCGGGGAAAAACTGTTTTTT. As protein: CASSPGGLGEKLFF.

The chain recombines TRBV19 with TRBJ1-5; possibly TRBD1 for D (6 bases). The ends were cut back, 1 base at V and 7 bases at J, with 14 bases in the middle. The germline V gene encodes CDR1 LNHDA and CDR2 SQIVND (reference sequence). This CDR3 is built from 15 residues. The CDR3 protein is CASSIGGGKGQPQHF. The CDR3 DNA reads TGTGCCAGTAGTATAGGCGGGGGCAAGGGACAGCCCCAGCATTTT.

In its sample, this clone was seen once. The V and J genes are TRBV6-5 and TRBJ2-7; possible D gene TRBD2, 5 bases. This CDR3 is built from 15 residues. CDR1 and CDR2 from the germline V gene are MNHEY and SVGAGI. Deletions cut 0 bases from V and 2 bases from J, with 11 bases between. The DNA for the CDR3 is TGTGCCAGCAGTTACTCGATGGGAGTCACCTACGAGCAGTACTTC. Translation gives CASSYSMGVTYEQYF.

The DNA of the CDR3 is TGCGCCAGCAGCTTTGGGGGGGCCGCTAGCAGGGCTCAGCAGTACTTC. It is translated as CASSFGGAASRAQQYF. V and J are TRBV5-1 and TRBJ2-7, with D possibly TRBD2 on 7 matching bases. Trimming shortened V by 2 bases and J by 8 bases, and 23 bases separated the two germline ends. The CDR3 runs to 16 residues. Germline V lookup: CDR1 SGHRS, CDR2 YFSETQ.

This clone has just one count. The chain couples TRBV9 to TRBJ2-7; 10 bases map to TRBD2. V dropped 6 bases and J dropped 2; count of bases not matched to a gene: 8. This CDR3 has 15 residues. Germline V gives CDR1 SGDLS, CDR2 YYNGEE. The CDR3 sequence is CASTPSGRATYEQYF. The DNA for the CDR3 is TGTGCCAGCACCCCGAGCGGGAGGGCCACCTACGAGCAGTACTTC.

The sample holds a few counts of this clone. V usage is TRBV15 and J usage is TRBJ1-3, with D tentatively TRBD1 (5 bases). CDR1 and CDR2 from the germline V gene are LNHNV and YYDKDF (reference sequence). The V and J ends lost 1 base and 5 bases respectively, with 15 bases between them. CDR3 length equals 16 residues. CDR3 amino acids: CATSRGTLAGRNTIYF. The CDR3 DNA reads as TGTGCCACCAGCAGAGGAACTCTGGCAGGGAGAAACACCATATATTTT.

The rearrangement links TRBV6-4 to TRBJ2-1; a possible D gene is TRBD2 (7 bases). Germline V gene data show CDR1 as MRHNA and CDR2 as SNTAGT. The CDR3 has 17 residues. Trimming left V 0 bases short and J 0 bases short, with 12 bases between. CDR3 coding DNA: TGTGCCAGCAGTGACTCGGGAGGGGGGGCCTCCTACAATGAGCAGTTCTTC. Protein sequence: CASSDSGGGASYNEQFF.

V and J are TRBV18 and TRBJ1-4; possibly TRBD1 for D (6 bases). V dropped 3 bases and J dropped 3 bases, with 14 bases sitting between them. This CDR3 is built from 16 residues. Germline assignment: CDR1 KGHSH and CDR2 LQKENI. CDR3 in amino acids: CASSPLGQSPNEKLFF. CDR3 DNA: TGTGCCAGCTCACCCCTCGGACAGAGCCCTAATGAAAAACTGTTTTTT.

The chain recombines TRBV5-1 with TRBJ2-1; 8 nucleotides agree with TRBD1. Trimming cost V 6 bases and J 7 bases; bases outside gene matches: 24. Germline V gene sequence: CDR1 SGHRS, CDR2 YFSETQ. The CDR3 runs to 19 residues. CDR3 in DNA: TGCGCCAGCATGGTCGGTTTGCCTGGGACAGGCCCTGGGGGGAATGAGCAGTTCTTC. Translated: CASMVGLPGTGPGGNEQFF.

This chain joins TRBV19 and TRBJ2-1; the D is unclear. The CDR3 spans 13 residues. Germline loops: CDR1 LNHDA, CDR2 SQIVND (reference sequence). Trimming cost V 3 bases and J 2 bases, with 5 bases left between them. CDR3: CASSMGPYNEQFF. DNA for the CDR3: TGTGCCAGTAGTATGGGCCCCTACAATGAGCAGTTCTTC.

The J gene is TRBJ2-1, the V gene TRBV7-2, with 10 bases lining up with TRBD2. The CDR3 is 15 residues long. V gave up 5 bases and J gave up 4 bases; unmatched junction bases: 5. CDR1 is SGHTA, CDR2 FQGNSA, per germline. As DNA, the CDR3 is TGTGCCAGCAGCCCCGGGACTAGCGCATACAATGAGCAGTTCTTC. Translated: CASSPGTSAYNEQFF.

The chain recombines TRBV15 with TRBJ2-7; D possibly corresponds to TRBD2 (5 bases). The CDR3 contains 15 residues. Looked up from germline, CDR1 is LNHNV and CDR2 is YYDKDF (reference sequence). Trimming removed 0 bases from V and 2 bases from J, with 11 bases in between. Written as DNA, the CDR3 is TGTGCCACCAGCAGAGATCTCGGTAGCGCCTACGAGCAGTACTTC. This gives the protein CATSRDLGSAYEQYF.

The V gene is TRBV28, the J gene TRBJ1-1; no clear D gene. V lost 2 bases and J lost 2, with 9 bases in between. The CDR3 is 14 amino acids. Germline V gene lookup returns CDR1 MDHEN and CDR2 SYDVKM. The CDR3 here is CASSLKAGNTEAFF. In nucleotides, the CDR3 is TGTGCCAGCAGTTTAAAGGCAGGTAACACTGAAGCTTTCTTT. The entire variable domain, with the rest obtained from reference TRBV28 and TRBJ1-1, is as follows: DVKVTQSSRYLVKRTGEKVFLECVQDMDHENMFWYRQDPGLGLRLIYFSYDVKMKEKGDIPEGYSVSREKKERFSLILESASTNQTSMYLCASSLKAGNTEAFFGQGTRLTVV.

V usage is TRBV5-4 and J usage is TRBJ1-3; D uncertain. Germline V gene lookup returns CDR1 SGHNT and CDR2 YYREEE (reference sequence). This CDR3 has 14 amino acids. Between the trimmed V and J ends, which lost 4 bases and 4 bases, there was a span of 12 bases. This chain's CDR3 is CASSPQGRGNTIYF. The CDR3 DNA follows: TGTGCCAGCAGCCCCCAAGGGAGGGGAAACACCATATATTTT.

The chain recombines TRBV10-1 with TRBJ2-5; unclear D gene. CDR3 length: 14 amino acids. CDR1 and CDR2 (germline): WNHNN, SYGVQD (reference sequence). The V gene lost 7 bases and the J gene lost 1 base, with 13 bases spanning the gap. CDR3 loop: CASTQRHRQETQYF. The CDR3 DNA follows: TGCGCCAGCACCCAAAGACACCGCCAAGAGACCCAGTACTTC.

The chain combines TRBV24-1 with TRBJ2-3, with TRBD2 identical over 15 bases. Germline-derived CDR1 and CDR2 are KGHDR and SFDVKD. CDR3 length equals 23 residues. With 3 bases clipped from V and 2 bases from J, the junction kept 20 bases outside the gene matches. The CDR3 coding sequence is TGTGCCACCAGTGATACCCGGACTAGCGGGAGGGATTTGAGGGGGACACACACAGATACGCAGTATTTT. It is translated as CATSDTRTSGRDLRGTHTDTQYF.

The chain is built from TRBV10-3 and TRBJ2-1; tentatively, D is TRBD1 (5 bases). This CDR3 is 16 amino acids long. Trimming cost V 3 bases and J 3 bases, with 15 bases left between them. Germline values: CDR1 ENHRY, CDR2 SYGVKD. CDR3 sequence reads: CAISDWAGQRYNEQFF. In nucleotides, the CDR3 is TGTGCCATCAGTGACTGGGCAGGGCAGCGCTACAATGAGCAGTTCTTC.

The chain joins TRBV5-8 to TRBJ2-1; weak D call: TRBD2 (5 bases). The V end lost 5 bases, the J end lost 10 bases, and 25 bases lay between the germline ends. This CDR3 has 16 residues. Germline values: CDR1 SGHTS, CDR2 YDEGEE. CDR3 in DNA: TGTGCCAGCAGACCCCCCAAGGCGGGCCCCTTGGGCGAGCAGTTCTTC. Translating it yields CASRPPKAGPLGEQFF.

The V call is TRBV7-8, the J call TRBJ1-2; D may be TRBD1 (6 bases). V was pared by 1 base and J by 6 bases, with 18 bases between. Germline values: CDR1 SGHVS, CDR2 FQNEAQ. CDR3 length equals 16 residues. CDR3 in amino acids: CASSLGRGGARDGYTF. The CDR3 DNA reads as TGTGCCAGCAGCTTAGGGCGCGGGGGCGCTCGGGATGGCTACACCTTC.

This chain joins TRBV20-1 and TRBJ2-1, with 8 bases lining up with TRBD2. This CDR3 has 12 amino acids. V dropped 3 bases and J dropped 8; count of bases not matched to a gene: 3. Germline V lookup: CDR1 DFQATT, CDR2 SNEGSKA (reference sequence). The CDR3 loop is CSASLAGHEQFF. The CDR3 DNA reads TGCAGTGCTAGTTTAGCGGGACATGAGCAGTTCTTC.

This clone appeared a few times. V and J are TRBV9 and TRBJ2-2; a possible D gene is TRBD2 (5 bases). Germline-derived CDR1 and CDR2 are SGDLS and YYNGEE. CDR3 length equals 14 residues. Trimming pared 7 bases from V and 7 bases from J, leaving 17 bases between. The CDR3 region is CASGWTASGGELFF. The DNA for the CDR3 is TGTGCCAGCGGGTGGACCGCCAGCGGCGGGGAGCTGTTTTTT.

This chain joins TRBV30 and TRBJ2-5, with a possible D match to TRBD1 (6 bases). There are 17 residues in the CDR3. CDR1 is GTSNPN, CDR2 SVGIG, per germline (reference sequence). Trimming took off 4 bases at V and 5 bases at J, with 26 bases between the two ends. The CDR3 DNA sequence: TGTGCCTGGACAAGGCCGGGACACCACCCTGGTGTGGAGACCCAGTACTTC. Translating it yields CAWTRPGHHPGVETQYF.

V and J are TRBV12-5 and TRBJ1-1; D remains ambiguous. CDR3 length: 16 amino acids. CDR1 is LGHNT and CDR2 is FRNRAP in the germline V gene. V lost 3 bases and J lost 7, with 21 bases in between. As DNA, the CDR3 is TGTGCTAGTGGTTTTGCCCCGCCCGCGAGCAGGCATGAAGCTTTCTTT. This sequence encodes CASGFAPPASRHEAFF.

Concerning this clone: A read error may account for a junction end that differs from germline. DNA for the CDR3: TGCGCCAGCAGCTTGGGGGCGGGACAGCGGATTTTT. Its protein product is CASSLGAGQRIF. The V gene is TRBV5-1, the J gene TRBJ1-4; 7 bases map to TRBD1. Germline loops: CDR1 SGHRS, CDR2 YFSETQ. This CDR3 is 12 amino acids long.

This clone has only one observation. The chain joins TRBV21-1 to TRBJ1-2; TRBD1, the table's D call, was not compared with the DNA. TRBV21-1 is deemed a pseudogene. CDR3 length: 17 amino acids. The CDR3 DNA follows: TGTGCCAGCAGCAAAGGGCAGGGGCCGCCTGACAGCTATGGCTACACCTTC. As protein: CASSKGQGPPDSYGYTF.